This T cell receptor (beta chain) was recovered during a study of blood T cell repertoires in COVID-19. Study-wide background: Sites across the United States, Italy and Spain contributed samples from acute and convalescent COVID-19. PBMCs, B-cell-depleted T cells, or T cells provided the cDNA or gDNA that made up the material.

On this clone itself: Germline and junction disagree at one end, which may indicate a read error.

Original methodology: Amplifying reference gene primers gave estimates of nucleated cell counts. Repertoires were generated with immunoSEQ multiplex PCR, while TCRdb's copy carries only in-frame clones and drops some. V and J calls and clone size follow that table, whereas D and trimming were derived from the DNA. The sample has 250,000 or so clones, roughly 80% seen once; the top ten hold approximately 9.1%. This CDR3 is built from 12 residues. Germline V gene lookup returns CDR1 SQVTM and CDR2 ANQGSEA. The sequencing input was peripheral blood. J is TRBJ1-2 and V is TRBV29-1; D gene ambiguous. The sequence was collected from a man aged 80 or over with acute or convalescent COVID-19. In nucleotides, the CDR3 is TGCAGCGTCGAAGGAGGTGGGTATGGCTACACCTTC. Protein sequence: CSVEGGGYGYTF. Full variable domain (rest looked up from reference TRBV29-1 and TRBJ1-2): SAVISQKPSRDICQRGTSLTIQCQVDSQVTMMFWYRQQPGQSLTLIATANQGSEATYESGFVIDKFPISRPNLTFSTLTVSNMSPEDSSIYLCSVEGGGYGYTFGSGTRLTVV.